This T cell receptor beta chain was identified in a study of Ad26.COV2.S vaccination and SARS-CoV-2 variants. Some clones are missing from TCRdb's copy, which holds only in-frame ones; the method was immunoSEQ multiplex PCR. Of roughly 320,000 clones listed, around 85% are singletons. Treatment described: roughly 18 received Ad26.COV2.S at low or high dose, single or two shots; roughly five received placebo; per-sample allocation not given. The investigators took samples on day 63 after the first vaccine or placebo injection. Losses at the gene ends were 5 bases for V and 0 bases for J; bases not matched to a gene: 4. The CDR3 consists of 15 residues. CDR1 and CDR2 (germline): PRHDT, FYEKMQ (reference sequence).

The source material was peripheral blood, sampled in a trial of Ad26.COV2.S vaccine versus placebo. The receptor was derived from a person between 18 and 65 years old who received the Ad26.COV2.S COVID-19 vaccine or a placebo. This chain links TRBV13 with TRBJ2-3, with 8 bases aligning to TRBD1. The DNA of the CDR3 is TGTGCCAGCAGCCCCTGGACAGGGAGCACAGATACGCAGTATTTT. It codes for CASSPWTGSTDTQYF.